This T cell receptor (beta chain) originates from a study of cytomegalovirus exposure and HLA in healthy donors. The CDR3 runs 13 residues. Unmatched junction bases numbered 6, after V lost 5 bases and J lost 8 bases. Germline values: CDR1 MNHEY, CDR2 SVGAGI. PCR employed 60 Vbeta and 13 Jbeta primers. The method was immunoSEQ multiplex PCR; TCRdb's version includes in-frame clones alone and lacks a portion of them. The table includes 100,000 or so clones, roughly three quarters detected once. The source of this sequence is a male donor in good health and CMV-seropositive. Material for sequencing was PBMCs. The genes are TRBV6-5 and TRBJ2-1, with 7 bases identical to TRBD1. The CDR3 region has the DNA TGTGCCAGCAGTGCCACAGGGGTGGATGAGCAGTTCTTC. Translated: CASSATGVDEQFF.